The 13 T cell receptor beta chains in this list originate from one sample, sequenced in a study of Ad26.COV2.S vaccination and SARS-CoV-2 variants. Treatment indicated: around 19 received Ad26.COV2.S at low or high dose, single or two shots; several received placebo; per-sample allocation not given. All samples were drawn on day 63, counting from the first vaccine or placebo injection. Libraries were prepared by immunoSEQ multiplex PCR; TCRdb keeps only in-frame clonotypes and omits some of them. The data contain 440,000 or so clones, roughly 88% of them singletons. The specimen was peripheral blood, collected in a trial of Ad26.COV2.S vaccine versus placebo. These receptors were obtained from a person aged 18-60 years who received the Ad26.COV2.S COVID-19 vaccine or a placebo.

This CDR3 is CASSIVAGGPYGELFF. In DNA form, the CDR3 reads TGTGCCAGTAGTATAGTGGCGGGAGGGCCGTACGGGGAGCTGTTTTTT. The V gene is TRBV19, the J gene TRBJ2-2; 9 bases map to TRBD2. Germline lookup yields CDR1 LNHDA and CDR2 SQIVND (reference sequence). The CDR3 is 16 residues long. Trimming took 1 base from V and 7 from J; bases not matched to a gene: 7. The whole variable domain, filled in from reference TRBV19 and TRBJ2-2, reads DGGITQSPKYLFRKEGQNVTLSCEQNLNHDAMYWYRQDPGQGLRLIYYSQIVNDFQKGDIAEGYSVSREKKESFPLTVTSAQKNPTAFYLCASSIVAGGPYGELFFGEGSRLTVL.

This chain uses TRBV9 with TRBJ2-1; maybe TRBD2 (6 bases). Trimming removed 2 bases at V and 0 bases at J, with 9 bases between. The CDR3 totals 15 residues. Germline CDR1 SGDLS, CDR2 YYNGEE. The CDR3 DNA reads TGTGCCAGCAGCGTGGCTAGCGTCTCCTACAATGAGCAGTTCTTC. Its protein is CASSVASVSYNEQFF.

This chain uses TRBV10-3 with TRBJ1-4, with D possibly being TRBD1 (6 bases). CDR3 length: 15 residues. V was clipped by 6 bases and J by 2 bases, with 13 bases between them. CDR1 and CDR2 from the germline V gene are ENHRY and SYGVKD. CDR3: CAIRDPGATNEKLFF. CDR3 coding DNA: TGTGCCATCAGGGACCCGGGGGCGACTAATGAAAAACTGTTTTTT.

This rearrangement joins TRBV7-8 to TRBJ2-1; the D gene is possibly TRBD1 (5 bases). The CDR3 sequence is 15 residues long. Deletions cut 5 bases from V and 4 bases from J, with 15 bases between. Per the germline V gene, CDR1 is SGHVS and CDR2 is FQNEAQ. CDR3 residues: CASSPPDTSYNEQFF. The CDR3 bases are TGTGCCAGCAGCCCGCCGGACACCTCATACAATGAGCAGTTCTTC.

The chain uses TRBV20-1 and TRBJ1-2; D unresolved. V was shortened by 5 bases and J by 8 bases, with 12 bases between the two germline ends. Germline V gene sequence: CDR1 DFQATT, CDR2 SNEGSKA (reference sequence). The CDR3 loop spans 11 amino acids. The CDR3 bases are TGCAGTGCTGCCGGGCTAGAGGGCTACACCTTC. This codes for CSAAGLEGYTF.

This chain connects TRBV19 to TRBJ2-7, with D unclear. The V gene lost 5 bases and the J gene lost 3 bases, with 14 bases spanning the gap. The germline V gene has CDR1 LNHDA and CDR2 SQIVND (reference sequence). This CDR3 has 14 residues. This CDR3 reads CASSSGDTYYEQYF. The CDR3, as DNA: TGTGCCAGTAGTTCAGGAGACACCTACTACGAGCAGTACTTC.

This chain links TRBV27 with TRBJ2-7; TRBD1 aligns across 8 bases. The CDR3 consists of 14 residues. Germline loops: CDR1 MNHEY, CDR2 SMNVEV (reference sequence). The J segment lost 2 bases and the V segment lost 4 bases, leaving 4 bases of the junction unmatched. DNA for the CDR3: TGTGCCAGCAGTTATGGGACAGGTCCCTACGAGCAGTACTTC. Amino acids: CASSYGTGPYEQYF.

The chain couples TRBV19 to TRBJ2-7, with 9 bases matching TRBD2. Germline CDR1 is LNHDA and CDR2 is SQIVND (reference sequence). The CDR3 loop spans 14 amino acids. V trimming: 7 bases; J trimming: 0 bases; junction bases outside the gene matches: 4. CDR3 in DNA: TGTGCCAGTAAACTAGCGGGTGCCTCCTACGAGCAGTACTTC. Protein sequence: CASKLAGASYEQYF. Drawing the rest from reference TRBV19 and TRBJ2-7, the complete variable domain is DGGITQSPKYLFRKEGQNVTLSCEQNLNHDAMYWYRQDPGQGLRLIYYSQIVNDFQKGDIAEGYSVSREKKESFPLTVTSAQKNPTAFYLCASKLAGASYEQYFGPGTRLTVT.

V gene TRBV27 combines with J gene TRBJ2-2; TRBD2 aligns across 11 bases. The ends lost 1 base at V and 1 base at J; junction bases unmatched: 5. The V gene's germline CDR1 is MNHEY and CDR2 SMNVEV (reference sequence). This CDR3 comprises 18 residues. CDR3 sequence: CASSLLGLAGMNTGELFF. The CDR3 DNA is TGTGCCAGCAGTTTATTAGGACTAGCGGGTATGAACACCGGGGAGCTGTTTTTT.

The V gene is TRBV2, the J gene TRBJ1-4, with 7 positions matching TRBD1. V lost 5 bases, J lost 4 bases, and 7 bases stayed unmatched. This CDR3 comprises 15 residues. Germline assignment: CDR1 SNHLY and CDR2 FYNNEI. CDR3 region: CASSSGQLINEKLFF. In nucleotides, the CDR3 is TGTGCCAGCAGTTCGGGACAGCTCATTAATGAAAAACTGTTTTTT.

The chain's CDR3 is CASSNDRSYEQYF. CDR3 sequence (DNA): TGTGCCAGCAGCAATGACAGGTCCTACGAGCAGTACTTC. The chain combines TRBV9 with TRBJ2-7, with D perhaps TRBD1 (6 bases). The CDR3 is made up of 13 amino acids. Per the germline V gene, CDR1 is SGDLS and CDR2 is YYNGEE. The V gene lost 4 bases and the J gene lost 1 base, with 9 bases spanning the gap.

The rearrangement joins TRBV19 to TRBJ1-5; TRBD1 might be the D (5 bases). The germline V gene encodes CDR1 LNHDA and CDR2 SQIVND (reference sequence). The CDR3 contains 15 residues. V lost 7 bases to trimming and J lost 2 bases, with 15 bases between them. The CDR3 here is CASILRGNGNQPQHF. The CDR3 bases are TGTGCCAGTATTCTACGGGGCAACGGCAATCAGCCCCAGCATTTT.

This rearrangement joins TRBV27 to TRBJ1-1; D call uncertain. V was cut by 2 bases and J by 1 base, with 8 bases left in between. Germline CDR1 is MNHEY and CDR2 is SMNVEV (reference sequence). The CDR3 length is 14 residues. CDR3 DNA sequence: TGTGCCAGCAGTTTAACAAGAAAGAACACTGAAGCTTTCTTT. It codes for CASSLTRKNTEAFF.